The 4 T cell receptor beta chains given below trace back to one sample, sequenced in a study of blood T cells in healthy people across ages. Together with a sample-barcoded 5' primer, a J-beta primer mix was included in a second PCR lasting roughly 6 to 12 cycles. TCRdb called the 5' RACE reads again in MiXCR, with one record for every CDR3 protein. Of some 1.1 million distinct CDR3 sequences in the sample, around two fifths are singletons; the top ten hold less than 15%. Source material: blood. These receptors came from a young man in good health.

This clonotype appeared many times. V usage is TRBV7-2 and J usage is TRBJ2-3, with TRBD2 matching over 10 bases. From germline, CDR1 is SGHTA and CDR2 FQGNSA. This CDR3 comprises 16 residues. The trim removed 1 base at V and 2 bases at J, leaving 3 bases unmatched. The CDR3 DNA reads as TGTGCCAGCAGCTTAGTTCTAGCGGGGGCCACAGATACGCAGTATTTT. Protein: CASSLVLAGATDTQYF.

Only a few counts were recorded for this clonotype. The chain uses TRBV2 and TRBJ2-5; D remains ambiguous. The germline CDR1 and CDR2 sequences are SNHLY and FYNNEI. This CDR3 contains 14 residues. Trimming took off 7 bases at V and 1 base at J, with 13 bases between the two ends. CDR3 nucleotides: TGTGCCAGCAAGCGACATGTCGCCCAAGAGACCCAGTACTTC. Translation gives CASKRHVAQETQYF.

The J gene is TRBJ2-4, the V gene TRBV7-9; 9 nucleotides line up with TRBD1. The J call may be mistaken, given a closer DNA end match to TRBJ2-7. Germline V gives CDR1 SEHNR, CDR2 FQNEAQ (reference sequence). The CDR3 runs 19 residues. The CDR3 protein is CASSLPGQGLHQTTYEQYF. Written as DNA, the CDR3 is TGTGCCAGCAGCTTACCCGGACAGGGGCTTCATCAGACTACCTACGAGCAGTACTTC.

This clonotype has a count of ten or more. The chain uses TRBV5-1 and TRBJ2-1, with TRBD1 matching 8 bases. The CDR3 runs 15 residues. The trim removed 0 bases at V and 3 bases at J, leaving 2 bases unmatched. The germline V gene has CDR1 SGHRS and CDR2 YFSETQ. Here the CDR3 reads CASSLGQGFYNEQFF. DNA for the CDR3: TGCGCCAGCAGCTTGGGACAGGGGTTCTACAATGAGCAGTTCTTC.